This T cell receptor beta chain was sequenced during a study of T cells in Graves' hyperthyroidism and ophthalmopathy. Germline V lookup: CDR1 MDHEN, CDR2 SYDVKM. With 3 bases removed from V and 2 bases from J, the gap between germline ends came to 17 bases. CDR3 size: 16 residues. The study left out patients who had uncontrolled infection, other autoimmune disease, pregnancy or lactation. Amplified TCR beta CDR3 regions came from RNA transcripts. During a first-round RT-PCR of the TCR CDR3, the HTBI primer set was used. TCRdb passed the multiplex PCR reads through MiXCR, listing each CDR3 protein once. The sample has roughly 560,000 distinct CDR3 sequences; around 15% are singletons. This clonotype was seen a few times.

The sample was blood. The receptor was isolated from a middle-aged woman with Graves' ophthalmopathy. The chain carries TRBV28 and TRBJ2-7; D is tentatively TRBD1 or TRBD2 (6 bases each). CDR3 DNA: TGTGCCAGCAGTTTGCGGGACACTTCACCCACCTACGAGCAGTACTTC. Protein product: CASSLRDTSPTYEQYF.